The 8 T cell receptor beta chains presented below share a single source sample, sequenced in a study of T cell responses to AZD1222 COVID-19 vaccine. Here immunoSEQ multiplex PCR was the method, and the copy in TCRdb shows in-frame clones only, minus some. Of around 270,000 clones listed, 94% are singletons. The sequencing here drew on peripheral blood, taken 28 days after the second AZD1222 dose. These receptors were collected from an adult who received the AZD1222 COVID-19 vaccine.

The rearrangement links TRBV7-6 to TRBJ1-6; 10 bases are shared with TRBD1. Trimming took 4 bases from V and 9 from J; bases not matched to a gene: 6. Per the germline V gene, CDR1 is SGHVS and CDR2 is FNYEAQ. This CDR3 has 15 amino acids. The CDR3 protein is CASSSGQGMGSPLHF. CDR3 nucleotides: TGTGCCAGCAGCTCGGGACAGGGGATGGGTTCACCCCTCCACTTT.

V is TRBV27 and J is TRBJ1-1; weak D call: TRBD1 (6 bases). This CDR3 comprises 15 residues. V was trimmed by 5 bases and J by 0 bases, leaving 13 bases between them. The germline V gene has CDR1 MNHEY and CDR2 SMNVEV (reference sequence). The CDR3, as DNA: TGTGCCAGCAGTCCCATGGCAGGGGTGAACACTGAAGCTTTCTTT. Translating gives CASSPMAGVNTEAFF.

The rearrangement joins TRBV19 to TRBJ1-2; D gene uncertain. Germline V gives CDR1 LNHDA, CDR2 SQIVND (reference sequence). V lost 6 bases, J lost 2 bases, and 7 bases lay in between. This CDR3 spans 12 amino acids. The CDR3 DNA follows: TGTGCCAGTAGGGCGGGGAACTATGGCTACACCTTC. Its protein is CASRAGNYGYTF.

The chain uses TRBV28 and TRBJ1-2, with D unresolved. This CDR3 is 11 amino acids long. CDR1 and CDR2 from the germline V gene are MDHEN and SYDVKM. Trimming pared 3 bases from V and 6 bases from J, leaving 5 bases between. The DNA of the CDR3 is TGTGCCAGCAGTTTTGTGAATGGCTACACCTTC. As protein: CASSFVNGYTF.

This chain connects TRBV2 to TRBJ2-7; D is perhaps TRBD2 (5 bases). V was trimmed by 3 bases and J by 4 bases, leaving 16 bases between them. CDR1 SNHLY and CDR2 FYNNEI come from the germline V gene. This CDR3 has 15 residues. This CDR3 reads CASSDRLAVRYEQYF. CDR3 nucleotide sequence: TGTGCCAGCAGTGATAGGCTAGCTGTACGATACGAGCAGTACTTC.

The CDR3, as DNA: TGTGCCAGTAGTATGGGTGACTTCTACAATGAGCAGTTCTTC. This translates into CASSMGDFYNEQFF. The V and J genes are TRBV19 and TRBJ2-1; D not certain. CDR3 size: 14 residues. The V end was cut by 3 bases, the J end by 3 bases, with 9 bases between. Germline assignment: CDR1 LNHDA and CDR2 SQIVND (reference sequence).

This clone has only one observation. This rearrangement joins TRBV27 to TRBJ2-3; 7 bases fit TRBD2. The CDR3 is 11 residues long. Trimming at V came to 7 bases and at J to 11 bases, leaving 6 bases not matched to a gene. Germline values: CDR1 MNHEY, CDR2 SMNVEV (reference sequence). The CDR3 DNA sequence: TGTGCCAGCACCGGGGGGTTTCGGCAGTATTTT. This sequence encodes CASTGGFRQYF.

This clone was seen more than once but under ten times. This chain uses TRBV28 with TRBJ1-2, with a possible D match to TRBD1 (6 bases). Trimming cost V 5 bases and J 2 bases, with 12 bases left between them. Germline CDR1 and CDR2: MDHEN and SYDVKM. CDR3 size: 14 residues. Here the CDR3 DNA reads TGTGCCAGCAGTGCCTACAGGGTGAACTATGGCTACACCTTC. This sequence encodes CASSAYRVNYGYTF.